Below are 30 T cell receptor beta chains sequenced from a single sample in a study of shared clonotypes between healthy human individuals (dated by TCRdb to between 2020 and 2021). The library was obtained by the immunoSEQ multiplex PCR assay. TCRdb holds this immuneACCESS table with in-frame rearrangements only. Some clones are missing; in checked studies, unresolved V genes explain under half, and the rest has no known cause. A total of 1.6 million or so clones appear in this sample, approximately 98.5% of them only once. The biggest ten clones account for 0.36% of the sample. The sample consisted of naive CD4+ T cells sorted from blood. The cell subset or site label of this sample denotes: CD45RA+ positively selected. Receptors originate from a man aged 25-45 years in good health.

About this clone itself: Additional DNA sequences in this sample encode the identical CDR3. The genes are TRBV5-1 and TRBJ2-7; D may correspond to TRBD1 or TRBD2 (7 bases each). CDR1 is SGHRS, CDR2 YFSETQ, per germline. CDR3 length: 14 amino acids. V was shortened by 1 base and J by 4 bases, with 12 bases between the two germline ends. Written as DNA, the CDR3 is TGCGCCAGCAGCTTGCTCCAGGGGGGGTACGAGCAGTACTTC. It codes for CASSLLQGGYEQYF.

The chain recombines TRBV7-2 with TRBJ2-7; 7 positions match TRBD1. CDR1 is SGHTA and CDR2 is FQGNSA in the germline V gene. The CDR3 length is 14 residues. V lost 6 bases and J lost 3; bases outside the gene matches: 8. CDR3 nucleotides: TGTGCCAGCAGGTCACCGGGACAGTACTACGAGCAGTACTTC. Encoded protein: CASRSPGQYYEQYF.

The chain couples TRBV18 to TRBJ1-2, with D hard to call. The CDR3 has 13 residues. Trimming pared 2 bases from V and 1 base from J, leaving 5 bases between. The germline gives CDR1 KGHSH, CDR2 LQKENI. The CDR3 DNA reads TGTGCCAGCTCACCAGGGATTAACTATGGCTACACCTTC. Protein sequence: CASSPGINYGYTF.

This rearrangement joins TRBV2 to TRBJ2-1; TRBD2 agrees at 11 bases. Germline CDR1 is SNHLY and CDR2 is FYNNEI. The CDR3 covers 16 residues. V lost 6 bases to trimming and J lost 4 bases; unmatched junction nucleotides: 8. CDR3 sequence: CASSGGLAGVYNEQFF. The CDR3 DNA reads TGTGCCAGCAGCGGAGGACTAGCGGGTGTTTACAATGAGCAGTTCTTC.

The chain links TRBV19 to TRBJ1-3, with 7 nucleotides matching TRBD1. J gave up 0 bases and V 6 bases, and 5 bases lay outside the gene matches. Germline V lookup: CDR1 LNHDA, CDR2 SQIVND (reference sequence). The CDR3 has 15 residues. The CDR3 sequence is CASRDRPFSGNTIYF. The DNA for the CDR3 is TGTGCCAGTAGGGACAGGCCCTTCTCTGGAAACACCATATATTTT.

The V gene is TRBV2, the J gene TRBJ1-1, with 12 bases lining up with TRBD1. CDR1 and CDR2 from the germline V gene are SNHLY and FYNNEI. CDR3 length equals 17 residues. The ends lost 2 bases at V and 0 bases at J; junction bases unmatched: 4. CDR3 DNA: TGTGCCAGCAGTGAAAAGGGACAGGGGGCCTTGAACACTGAAGCTTTCTTT. Translation gives CASSEKGQGALNTEAFF. Complete variable domain (other parts from reference TRBV2 and TRBJ1-1): EPEVTQTPSHQVTQMGQEVILRCVPISNHLYFYWYRQILGQKVEFLVSFYNNEISEKSEIFDDQFSVERPDGSNFTLKIRSTKLEDSAMYFCASSEKGQGALNTEAFFGQGTRLTVV.

The V gene is TRBV30, the J gene TRBJ1-2; 7 bases fit TRBD1. V dropped 5 bases and J dropped 5; count of bases not matched to a gene: 17. Per germline, CDR1 GTSNPN and CDR2 SVGIG (reference sequence). CDR3 size: 16 residues. CDR3 sequence reads: CAWGPGGTAVGYGYTF. DNA for the CDR3: TGTGCCTGGGGCCCGGGGGGGACAGCAGTTGGTTATGGCTACACCTTC.

The V call is TRBV28, the J call TRBJ2-7, with D uncertain. V lost 7 bases, J lost 4 bases, and 14 bases lay in between. There are 13 residues in the CDR3. Per the germline V gene, CDR1 is MDHEN and CDR2 is SYDVKM. The CDR3 reads CASIQGSGYEQYF. Written as DNA, the CDR3 is TGTGCCAGCATCCAAGGCAGTGGTTACGAGCAGTACTTC.

The rearrangement links TRBV9 to TRBJ2-1; no clear D gene. The CDR3 sequence is 15 residues long. From germline, CDR1 is SGDLS and CDR2 YYNGEE. Between the trimmed V and J ends, which lost 2 bases and 5 bases, there was a span of 14 bases. The chain's CDR3 is CASSVDSYNDNEQFF. The CDR3 nucleotides are TGTGCCAGCAGCGTCGATTCTTATAATGACAATGAGCAGTTCTTC. Together with reference TRBV9 and TRBJ2-1, the CDR3 gives the full variable domain: DSGVTQTPKHLITATGQRVTLRCSPRSGDLSVYWYQQSLDQGLQFLIQYYNGEERAKGNILERFSAQQFPDLHSELNLSSLELGDSALYFCASSVDSYNDNEQFFGPGTRLTVL.

Details on this clone: Other nucleotide sequences from this sample produce the same CDR3. V and J are TRBV28 and TRBJ1-5; a possible D gene is TRBD1 (6 bases). Trimming took 4 bases from V and 5 from J, leaving 6 bases between them. Germline lookup yields CDR1 MDHEN and CDR2 SYDVKM. CDR3 length: 12 residues. CDR3: CASSSGDQPQHF. CDR3 in DNA: TGTGCCAGCAGTTCAGGGGATCAGCCCCAGCATTTT.

This chain uses TRBV11-2 with TRBJ2-1; 8 bases agree with TRBD1. Germline CDR1 is SGHAT and CDR2 is FQNNGV. V lost 4 bases, J lost 4 bases, and 3 bases stayed unmatched. The CDR3 consists of 14 residues. The CDR3 sequence: CASSSNRGYNEQFF. The DNA of the CDR3 is TGTGCCAGCAGCTCCAACAGGGGGTACAATGAGCAGTTCTTC.

V gene TRBV6-1 combines with J gene TRBJ2-3; no definite D call. The CDR3 is 15 residues long. V lost 8 bases and J 6 bases, leaving 21 bases between the germline ends. The germline V gene encodes CDR1 MNHNS and CDR2 SASEGT. This chain's CDR3 is CASHAPVQPRDTQYF. In DNA, the CDR3 is TGTGCCAGCCACGCCCCAGTCCAACCAAGGGATACGCAGTATTTT.

The V and J genes are TRBV9 and TRBJ1-1; D is unresolved. V dropped 0 bases and J dropped 4 bases, with 13 bases sitting between them. The CDR3 covers 15 residues. Germline V lookup: CDR1 SGDLS, CDR2 YYNGEE. CDR3 nucleotides: TGTGCCAGCAGCGTAGGGCCGGGGTTGAGCACTGAAGCTTTCTTT. Translation: CASSVGPGLSTEAFF.

The chain joins TRBV9 to TRBJ2-1; D gene uncertain. The CDR3 extends over 13 amino acids. The V end lost 3 bases, the J end lost 13 bases, and 17 bases lay between the germline ends. Germline CDR1 is SGDLS and CDR2 is YYNGEE. The CDR3 spells CASSARTSMRQFF. CDR3 sequence (DNA): TGTGCCAGCAGCGCCCGCACCTCAATGAGACAGTTCTTC.

The genes are TRBV9 and TRBJ1-3; no definite D call. The germline CDR1 and CDR2 sequences are SGDLS and YYNGEE. CDR3 length equals 15 residues. Trimming left V 0 bases short and J 0 bases short, with 7 bases between. In DNA, the CDR3 is TGTGCCAGCAGCGTAGGCCGGATCTCTGGAAACACCATATATTTT. Translated, it gives CASSVGRISGNTIYF.

The chain joins TRBV2 to TRBJ2-7; tentative D call: TRBD2 (6 bases). The V and J ends lost 6 bases and 5 bases respectively, with 20 bases between them. Germline V lookup: CDR1 SNHLY, CDR2 FYNNEI. The CDR3 has 15 amino acids. The CDR3 is CASSSPGATPDEQYF. The CDR3 DNA follows: TGTGCCAGCAGCTCGCCGGGAGCTACTCCCGACGAGCAGTACTTC.

V and J are TRBV19 and TRBJ2-5; D is unresolved. The V end was cut by 3 bases, the J end by 1 base, with 15 bases between. This CDR3 is built from 16 residues. Germline CDR1 is LNHDA and CDR2 is SQIVND (reference sequence). The DNA for the CDR3 is TGTGCCAGTAGTATGTTGTTCGGCAAAACCCAAGAGACCCAGTACTTC. Its translation is CASSMLFGKTQETQYF.

The CDR3 region is CASSLGMTTNEKLFF. The CDR3 DNA reads as TGCGCCAGCAGCTTGGGGATGACAACTAATGAAAAACTGTTTTTT. The chain uses TRBV5-1 and TRBJ1-4; D is ambiguous. V was clipped by 0 bases and J by 0 bases, with 6 bases between them. Germline V CDR1 and CDR2: SGHRS, YFSETQ. The CDR3 spans 15 residues.

This sequence joins TRBV5-1 and TRBJ2-7; 9 bases agree with TRBD1. This CDR3 region has 14 residues. Losses at the gene ends were 4 bases for V and 7 bases for J; bases not matched to a gene: 9. The germline CDR1 and CDR2 sequences are SGHRS and YFSETQ. The CDR3 loop is CASSLGQGGREQYF. The CDR3 DNA reads as TGCGCCAGCAGCCTGGGACAGGGAGGGCGAGAGCAGTACTTC.

The chain couples TRBV6-1 to TRBJ1-3, with D perhaps matching TRBD1 (6 bases). With 7 bases removed from V and 1 base from J, the gap between germline ends came to 11 bases. The CDR3 has 14 amino acids. CDR1 is MNHNS and CDR2 is SASEGT in the germline V gene. Here the CDR3 DNA reads TGTGCCAGCAACCAGGGGACATCTGGAAACACCATATATTTT. Protein sequence: CASNQGTSGNTIYF.

The gene calls are TRBV25-1 and TRBJ2-5; possibly TRBD1 or TRBD2 for D (6 bases each). This CDR3 region has 15 residues. The germline V gene has CDR1 MGHDK and CDR2 SYGVNS. V dropped 4 bases and J dropped 2 bases, with 14 bases sitting between them. CDR3 DNA: TGTGCCAGCAGTGTCGGAGGGGGTTTACAAGAGACCCAGTACTTC. Translation: CASSVGGGLQETQYF.

In regard to this clone: Other DNA sequences in this specimen translate into the identical CDR3. CDR3 in amino acids: CASSLVGTDTQYF. Written as DNA, the CDR3 is TGCGCCAGCAGCTTGGTCGGCACAGATACGCAGTATTTT. The chain carries TRBV5-1 and TRBJ2-3, with D unresolved. This CDR3 region has 13 residues. Trimming cost V 0 bases and J 1 base, with 3 bases left between them. CDR1 and CDR2 (germline): SGHRS, YFSETQ. Drawing the rest from reference TRBV5-1 and TRBJ2-3, the complete variable domain is KAGVTQTPRYLIKTRGQQVTLSCSPISGHRSVSWYQQTPGQGLQFLFEYFSETQRNKGNFPGRFSGRQFSNSRSEMNVSTLELGDSALYLCASSLVGTDTQYFGPGTRLTVL.

The chain links TRBV15 to TRBJ2-7; 12 bases are shared with TRBD2. J lost 0 bases, V lost 1 base, and 4 bases had no gene match. Germline V lookup: CDR1 LNHNV, CDR2 YYDKDF (reference sequence). The CDR3 is 17 residues long. CDR3 DNA: TGTGCCACCAGCAGAGGGAGACTAGCGGGGGTCTCCTACGAGCAGTACTTC. This gives the protein CATSRGRLAGVSYEQYF.

J is TRBJ2-7 and V is TRBV5-4; D might be TRBD2 (6 bases). Trimming cost V 4 bases and J 4 bases, with 21 bases left between them. This CDR3 has 16 residues. Per the germline V gene, CDR1 is SGHNT and CDR2 is YYREEE (reference sequence). CDR3 in DNA: TGTGCCAGCAGCCAAGGGACTTCTCGGGGGTTATACGAGCAGTACTTC. This codes for CASSQGTSRGLYEQYF.

With respect to this clone: A read error may account for a junction end that differs from germline. This chain links TRBV6-1 with TRBJ1-5; maybe TRBD1 (6 bases). The germline V gene encodes CDR1 MNHNS and CDR2 SASEGT. The CDR3 covers 13 residues. The CDR3 DNA reads as TGTGCCAGCAGAGAAGGGGGTAGTCAGCCCCAGCATTTT. It codes for CASREGGSQPQHF.

The count of this clone is one. This sequence joins TRBV2 and TRBJ2-3; unclear D gene. Germline lookup yields CDR1 SNHLY and CDR2 FYNNEI. V was clipped by 7 bases and J by 10 bases, with 12 bases between them. This CDR3 contains 11 residues. The CDR3 DNA sequence: TGTGCCAGCACCGACACCGGTTCGCAGTATTTT. Protein sequence: CASTDTGSQYF.

The V call is TRBV30, the J call TRBJ1-3; D gene uncertain. CDR1 and CDR2 (germline): GTSNPN, SVGIG (reference sequence). This CDR3 is 13 amino acids long. The CDR3 bases are TGTGCAACAGACCGATACTCTGGAAACACCATATATTTT. As protein: CATDRYSGNTIYF.

The chain joins TRBV12-5 to TRBJ2-5; weak D call: TRBD2 (5 bases). CDR1 is LGHNT and CDR2 is FRNRAP in the germline V gene. Between the trimmed V and J ends, which lost 1 base and 3 bases, there was a span of 9 bases. The CDR3 length is 14 residues. The CDR3 nucleotides read TGTGCTAGTGGTTTGGGCCTAGCAAAAGAGACCCAGTACTTC. It yields the protein CASGLGLAKETQYF.

The chain has TRBV14 and TRBJ2-1; tentative D call: TRBD2 (5 bases). CDR1 is SGHDN and CDR2 is FVKESK in the germline V gene. Trimming stripped 2 bases from V and 3 bases from J, with 14 bases between. The CDR3 runs to 16 residues. CDR3 bases: TGTGCCAGCAGCCAACCTAGCCTCCCACTCTACAATGAGCAGTTCTTC. It translates to CASSQPSLPLYNEQFF.

This chain links TRBV29-1 with TRBJ1-2; 9 positions agree with TRBD1. The trim removed 1 base at V and 5 bases at J, leaving 2 bases unmatched. This CDR3 has 13 amino acids. Germline CDR1 reads SQVTM; CDR2 reads ANQGSEA. The CDR3 here is CSVEGGQGYGYTF. The CDR3 region has the DNA TGCAGCGTTGAAGGTGGACAGGGGTATGGCTACACCTTC.